This T cell receptor beta chain was identified in a study of CXCR3-negative and CXCR3-positive naive CD8 T cells. Study as a whole: The libraries together contributed about 135 million TRB reads, each supplying about 1.5 +/- 0.3 million.

From germline, CDR1 is SGHTA and CDR2 FQGNSA. This CDR3 comprises 14 residues. The sorter processed each CD8+ T cell subset in triplicate at 250,000 to 300,000 cells apiece. Notes on the study in general: TRBV-TRBJ usage matched between naive CXCR3-negative and CXCR3-positive cells but not between memory cells. TRB CDR3 properties were used to infer TCR strength, and surface CD5 was comparable between naive subsets.

A remark on this clonotype: What it binds is unknown.

cDNA libraries for TRB were generated by 5' RACE incorporating UMI labels. TCRdb processed the 5' RACE reads again and assigns one entry to each CDR3 protein, with no DNA. Its clone listing holds 38,000 or so distinct CDR3 sequences. J is TRBJ2-5 and V is TRBV7-2. The origin of this receptor is a human donor in good health. Some clones in this sample may be carry-over from other donors' samples. Sample: memory CD8+ T cells from blood. The CDR3: CASSRREAQETQYF.